This T cell receptor beta chain was documented in a study of T cell repertoires in cytomegalovirus infection (dated by TCRdb to the late 2010s). Study-wide context: The HLA type of each donor mattered for the analysis, because public TCR beta signatures pointed to carriage of CMV infection along with the matching HLA type. Study-level results and caveats: In both this cohort and an independent cohort of 350 or so donors, the cumulative frequency of public TCR beta family members distinguished carriers of CMV infection plus the relevant HLA type. The ex vivo response was dominated by HLA-C-restricted CMV-specific TCR beta clonotypes, which also provided the single most frequent clonotype in two of eight donors.

Note on this clonotype: No cognate antigen has been identified for it. Base qualities are not at hand, and no much larger clone is one base apart.

The run used an Illumina HiSeq 1500. TCRdb redid the processing of the public reads, applying fastp at Q25 and MiXCR, and retained in-frame beta chains. CDR3 protein sequences are deduplicated, and each keeps its most common genes and DNA. The sample contains around 530,000 distinct CDR3 sequences, around 27% of them found a single time. The ten largest clonotypes hold less than 15% of the sample. The CDR3 starts with the cysteine, ends with the phenylalanine, and has 13 residues. The read is trimmed to its CDR3 DNA, 39 bases read in frame from base 1. Taken from the germline V gene (reference sequence), the CDR1 and CDR2 loops are DFQATT and SNEGSKA. The germline ends are 6 bases apart after V is trimmed by 1 base and J by 0 bases.

This chain joins TRBV20-1 to TRBJ1-2; D gene: possibly TRBD1, on 6 matching bases. Sequencing was performed on PBMCs. The sequence was collected from a human donor in good health (CMV status not recorded). Some clones in this sample may be carry-over from other donors' samples. The bases are TGCAGTGCTAGAGGGACAGCTAACTATGGCTACACCTTC. Translation gives CSARGTANYGYTF.